This TCR beta chain emerged from a study of metastatic and nonmetastatic thyroid tumors. At the level of the study: Repertoire comparisons spanned blood and tumor or nodule tissue from malignant and benign thyroid patients. Study conclusions and caveats: Reported TCR beta diversity, measured in blood and tumor, was significantly higher for malignant thyroid tumors than for benign nodules.

None of the patients had undergone any treatment ahead of thyroid surgery. Through MiXCR, TCRdb re-clonotyped the PCR reads. The table includes 25,000 to 35,000 clones, around 15% detected once. The CDR3 is 14 amino acids. Germline CDR1 is LNHDA and CDR2 is SQIVND (reference sequence). The ends were cut back, 4 bases at V and 6 bases at J, with 14 bases in the middle. This clone was found a few times. The antigen is undetermined. A much bigger clone sits one base away, suggesting this may be a read error. Additional DNA sequences in this sample encode the identical CDR3. What was sequenced was blood. The V call is TRBV19, the J call TRBJ2-3, with a possible D match to TRBD2 (6 bases). The clonotype comes from a female donor with papillary thyroid cancer or a benign thyroid nodule (not recorded which). Some clones in this sample may be carry-over from other donors' samples. In DNA, the CDR3 is TGTGCCAGTAGTACGCCCGGGGGTGGGGATACGCAGTATTTT. It encodes CASSTPGGGDTQYF.